Each of the 8 T cell receptor beta chains below was sequenced from the same sample in a study of Graves' ophthalmopathy and Graves' hyperthyroidism. Amplification targeted the TCR beta CDR3 regions, with RNA transcripts as the source material. Second-round multiplex PCR came after first-round RT-PCR with HTBI primers. TCRdb re-called the multiplex PCR reads through MiXCR, storing one row per CDR3 protein. This repertoire shows 300,000 to 450,000 distinct CDR3 sequences, about 15% found once; its top ten account for 2.4%. Specimen: peripheral blood. The receptors come from an adult woman with stable Graves' hyperthyroidism.

This clonotype has at least ten counts. This chain connects TRBV5-1 to TRBJ1-1; no firm D call. Trimming took 0 bases from V and 5 from J, leaving 8 bases between them. The CDR3 loop spans 13 amino acids. CDR1 and CDR2 (germline): SGHRS, YFSETQ. CDR3 amino acids: CASSLASRTEAFF. The CDR3, as DNA: TGCGCCAGCAGCTTGGCAAGTCGGACTGAAGCTTTCTTT.

This clonotype appeared many times. The CDR3 region is CASSPSWGTGDYEQYF. CDR3 nucleotide sequence: TGTGCCAGCAGCCCCAGCTGGGGGACAGGGGACTACGAGCAGTACTTC. The chain employs TRBV11-2 and TRBJ2-7; 10 bases line up with TRBD1. Germline trimming cut 5 bases from V and 3 bases from J; bases unmatched to any gene: 10. The CDR3 totals 16 residues. In germline, CDR1 is SGHAT, CDR2 FQNNGV.

In its sample, this clonotype was seen many times. The genes are TRBV6-1 and TRBJ1-1; perhaps TRBD1 as D (6 bases). The CDR3 length is 15 residues. From germline, CDR1 is MNHNS and CDR2 SASEGT. V gave up 5 bases and J gave up 1 base, with 14 bases separating them. The CDR3 region is CASSTRQVQNTEAFF. The DNA of the CDR3 is TGTGCCAGCAGTACCAGACAGGTTCAGAACACTGAAGCTTTCTTT.

This clonotype was counted at least ten times. The chain combines TRBV3-1 with TRBJ1-1; TRBD1 matches at 12 bases. The CDR3 contains 17 residues. Germline lookup yields CDR1 LGHDT and CDR2 YNNKEL (reference sequence). V shed 2 bases and J 1 base; nucleotides not matched to a gene: 5. CDR3 nucleotides: TGTGCCAGCAGCCAACCCGGGACAGGGGGCGCGAACACTGAAGCTTTCTTT. It yields the protein CASSQPGTGGANTEAFF.

This clonotype was picked up a small number of times. A read error may explain this, as a much larger clone is one base away. The gene calls are TRBV20-1 and TRBJ2-5; 8 bases are shared with TRBD1. Germline loops: CDR1 DFQATT, CDR2 SNEGSKA (reference sequence). The CDR3 is 13 amino acids. The CDR3 DNA follows: TGCAGTGCTAGCCAGGGGGCGCGAGAGACCAAGTACTTC. Translating it yields CSASQGARETKYF.

This clonotype was detected ten times or more. V is TRBV19 and J is TRBJ2-5; TRBD1 aligns across 11 bases. Germline loops: CDR1 LNHDA, CDR2 SQIVND (reference sequence). The CDR3 length is 15 residues. V trimming: 5 bases; J trimming: 5 bases; junction bases outside the gene matches: 7. The CDR3 region is CASSPLGQGVETQYF. The CDR3 DNA is TGTGCCAGTAGTCCGCTGGGACAGGGGGTTGAGACCCAGTACTTC.

This clonotype was counted many times. For the CDR3, the DNA is TGTGCCAGCAGCAAGAACAGGGTCAGCTCCTACGAGCAGTACTTC. Amino acid sequence: CASSKNRVSSYEQYF. The V call is TRBV27, the J call TRBJ2-7; D possibly corresponds to TRBD1 (6 bases). This CDR3 region has 15 residues. The germline V gene has CDR1 MNHEY and CDR2 SMNVEV (reference sequence). The ends were cut back, 6 bases at V and 0 bases at J, with 15 bases in the middle.

This clonotype came up many times. The V gene is TRBV28, the J gene TRBJ1-5; D gene uncertain. Per germline, CDR1 MDHEN and CDR2 SYDVKM. This CDR3 has 17 amino acids. Trimming stripped 7 bases from V and 0 bases from J, with 19 bases between. CDR3 sequence: CASIPRGGGDSNQPQHF. In DNA form, the CDR3 reads TGTGCCAGCATTCCCCGCGGAGGCGGTGATAGCAATCAGCCCCAGCATTTT.